Detailed here is one T cell receptor (beta chain). Donors in Cohort 3 who had recovered were those with two negative PCRs, healthcare professional clearance, or resolution of their symptoms. This sample is part of a study of blood T cell repertoires in COVID-19. Whole-study context: The analysed material was cDNA or gDNA that came from T cells, B-cell-depleted T cells, or PBMCs.

Germline-derived CDR1 and CDR2 are SQVTM and ANQGSEA. The V gene lost 2 bases and the J gene lost 7 bases, with 15 bases spanning the gap. This CDR3 region has 14 residues. The table came from immunoSEQ multiplex PCR; TCRdb's copy has only in-frame clones and leaves some out. The sample shows some 300,000 clones, roughly 86% of them seen only once. The chain combines TRBV29-1 with TRBJ2-1; a possible D gene is TRBD1 (6 bases). The sequenced sample consisted of PBMCs or T cells enriched from blood (not recorded which). This TCR came from a woman under 40 who had recovered from COVID-19. The DNA of the CDR3 is TGCAGCGTTGAAAGGGGGTTCAGGTTGAATGAGCAGTTCTTC. As protein: CSVERGFRLNEQFF.